The 27 T cell receptor beta chains below were found in one sample sequenced in a study of blood T cell repertoires in COVID-19. TCRdb's table, derived via immunoSEQ multiplex PCR, lists solely in-frame clones and lacks some. This table has about 190,000 clones, approximately 91% appearing once. Sequences were obtained from peripheral blood. Source of these receptors: a man younger than 40 with acute or convalescent COVID-19.

The chain employs TRBV10-2 and TRBJ2-5; weak D call: TRBD1 (5 bases). Germline V gives CDR1 WSHSY, CDR2 SAAADI. Trimming cost V 6 bases and J 3 bases, with 14 bases left between them. The CDR3 covers 14 residues. The CDR3 loop is CASRDTPKEETQYF. The CDR3 nucleotides are TGCGCCAGCAGGGACACCCCGAAGGAAGAGACCCAGTACTTC.

This clone was seen just once. J is TRBJ1-2 and V is TRBV5-5; maybe TRBD1 (6 bases). This CDR3 contains 13 residues. Germline lookup yields CDR1 SGHKS and CDR2 YYEKEE (reference sequence). V lost 4 bases and J lost 4, with 11 bases in between. The CDR3 DNA is TGTGCCAGCAGCGAACTGGACAGCTATGGCTACACCTTC. Translation: CASSELDSYGYTF.

In DNA form, the CDR3 reads TGTGCCTGGAGTGCGGGGACAGGCCACAATCAGCCCCAGCATTTT. It translates to CAWSAGTGHNQPQHF. This chain connects TRBV30 to TRBJ1-5; 8 nucleotides match TRBD1. V lost 1 base and J lost 3; bases outside the gene matches: 5. The CDR3 consists of 15 residues. Germline assignment: CDR1 GTSNPN and CDR2 SVGIG (reference sequence). Full variable domain (outside the CDR3, taken from reference TRBV30 and TRBJ1-5): SQTIHQWPATLVQPVGSPLSLECTVEGTSNPNLYWYRQAAGRGLQLLFYSVGIGQISSEVPQNLSASRPQDRQFILSSKKLLLSDSGFYLCAWSAGTGHNQPQHFGDGTRLSIL.

The chain is built from TRBV9 and TRBJ1-2; a possible D gene is TRBD1 (5 bases). V lost 0 bases and J lost 4, with 10 bases in between. Germline lookup yields CDR1 SGDLS and CDR2 YYNGEE. The CDR3 is 14 amino acids. CDR3 sequence: CASSVGQGLYGYTF. CDR3 DNA sequence: TGTGCCAGCAGCGTAGGCCAGGGACTCTATGGCTACACCTTC.

In DNA, the CDR3 is TGTGCCAGCAGCCCTGGGACGACAGGGAATTCACCCCTCCACTTT. This translates into CASSPGTTGNSPLHF. V and J are TRBV5-4 and TRBJ1-6, with TRBD1 matching over 7 bases. The trim removed 4 bases at V and 7 bases at J, leaving 8 bases unmatched. The CDR3 totals 15 residues. Germline V gives CDR1 SGHNT, CDR2 YYREEE (reference sequence). The full variable domain, its missing parts supplied by reference TRBV5-4 and TRBJ1-6, is ETGVTQSPTHLIKTRGQQVTLRCSSQSGHNTVSWYQQALGQGPQFIFQYYREEENGRGNFPPRFSGLQFPNYSSELNVNALELDDSALYLCASSPGTTGNSPLHFGNGTRLTVT.

The V gene is TRBV5-1, the J gene TRBJ1-1, with 8 bases lining up with TRBD1. Germline V gives CDR1 SGHRS, CDR2 YFSETQ. The ends lost 2 bases at V and 1 base at J; junction bases unmatched: 4. The CDR3 totals 15 residues. CDR3 protein: CASSLTDRGNTEAFF. DNA of the CDR3: TGCGCCAGCAGCTTAACCGACAGGGGGAACACTGAAGCTTTCTTT. The full variable domain, its missing parts supplied by reference TRBV5-1 and TRBJ1-1, is KAGVTQTPRYLIKTRGQQVTLSCSPISGHRSVSWYQQTPGQGLQFLFEYFSETQRNKGNFPGRFSGRQFSNSRSEMNVSTLELGDSALYLCASSLTDRGNTEAFFGQGTRLTVV.

The chain recombines TRBV6-5 with TRBJ1-2; D remains ambiguous. Germline V gene data show CDR1 as MNHEY and CDR2 as SVGAGI. V was cut by 8 bases and J by 8 bases, with 18 bases left in between. CDR3 length: 13 residues. The CDR3 here is CASLGMILGGYTF. The CDR3 DNA follows: TGTGCCAGCCTGGGTATGATCTTGGGCGGCTACACCTTC.

This clone was picked up one time. The chain is built from TRBV5-5 and TRBJ1-6; D may be TRBD1 (6 bases). V was pared by 3 bases and J by 6 bases, with 16 bases between. From germline, CDR1 is SGHKS and CDR2 YYEKEE (reference sequence). There are 16 residues in the CDR3. The CDR3, as DNA: TGTGCCAGCAGCTGGGGCGGGGGCCGGCGTAATTCACCCCTCCACTTT. Its protein is CASSWGGGRRNSPLHF.

V is TRBV7-2 and J is TRBJ2-7, with TRBD1 as a possible D gene (6 bases). Deletions cut 4 bases from V and 3 bases from J, with 7 bases between. CDR1 and CDR2 from the germline V gene are SGHTA and FQGNSA. This CDR3 is built from 12 residues. CDR3 sequence reads: CASSWDNYEQYF. CDR3 nucleotides: TGTGCCAGCAGCTGGGACAACTACGAGCAGTACTTC.

The chain links TRBV19 to TRBJ2-3; a possible D gene is TRBD1 (5 bases). CDR3 length: 16 residues. Germline CDR1 LNHDA, CDR2 SQIVND (reference sequence). V lost 5 bases, J lost 3 bases, and 18 bases lay in between. In DNA form, the CDR3 reads TGTGCCAGTAGTTCAGGACAACCAAGATGGACAGATACGCAGTATTTT. Protein sequence: CASSSGQPRWTDTQYF. Complete variable domain (other parts from reference TRBV19 and TRBJ2-3): DGGITQSPKYLFRKEGQNVTLSCEQNLNHDAMYWYRQDPGQGLRLIYYSQIVNDFQKGDIAEGYSVSREKKESFPLTVTSAQKNPTAFYLCASSSGQPRWTDTQYFGPGTRLTVL.

The CDR3 is CASSLGQGASNQPQHF. CDR3 nucleotide sequence: TGTGCCAGCAGCTTAGGGCAGGGGGCTAGCAATCAGCCCCAGCATTTT. The chain couples TRBV7-9 to TRBJ1-5, with 8 bases fitting TRBD1. V was clipped by 1 base and J by 0 bases; unmatched bases: 2. The CDR3 sequence is 16 residues long. CDR1 is SEHNR, CDR2 FQNEAQ, per germline (reference sequence).

The chain links TRBV6-5 to TRBJ1-2, with 10 nucleotides matching TRBD1. Germline V CDR1 and CDR2: MNHEY, SVGAGI. J lost 3 bases, V lost 6 bases, and 7 bases had no gene match. The length of the CDR3 is 15 residues. The CDR3, as DNA: TGTGCCAGCAGAACTCGGGACAGGGGCGACTATGGCTACACCTTC. As protein: CASRTRDRGDYGYTF.

The V gene is TRBV5-1, the J gene TRBJ1-4; D call uncertain. Germline V lookup: CDR1 SGHRS, CDR2 YFSETQ. V was shortened by 0 bases and J by 4 bases, with 10 bases between the two germline ends. The CDR3 spans 15 residues. CDR3 nucleotides: TGCGCCAGCAGCTTGGGAATCTCGAGTAATGAAAAACTGTTTTTT. Protein product: CASSLGISSNEKLFF.

In its sample, this clone was seen a few times. This sequence joins TRBV10-1 and TRBJ2-2; the match to TRBD2 covers 9 bases. V lost 8 bases, J lost 3 bases, and 10 bases stayed unmatched. CDR3 length: 16 amino acids. Germline V gene data show CDR1 as WNHNN and CDR2 as SYGVQD (reference sequence). The CDR3 region is CASEDQSGRYTGELFF. The CDR3 DNA sequence: TGCGCCAGCGAAGACCAAAGCGGGAGGTACACCGGGGAGCTGTTTTTT.

CDR3 nucleotide sequence: TGTGCCAGCAGCCGAGATCGGGGGAGCGAGACCCAGTACTTC. This codes for CASSRDRGSETQYF. The chain is built from TRBV7-8 and TRBJ2-5, with D maybe TRBD2 (6 bases). CDR1 SGHVS and CDR2 FQNEAQ come from the germline V gene. V lost 5 bases and J 5 bases, leaving 15 bases between the germline ends. The CDR3 length is 14 residues.

This clone was recorded a few times. The chain uses TRBV13 and TRBJ2-7; tentatively, D is TRBD2 (5 bases). There are 12 residues in the CDR3. Germline CDR1 PRHDT, CDR2 FYEKMQ (reference sequence). Trimming removed 2 bases from V and 5 bases from J, with 7 bases in between. The CDR3 DNA reads TGTGCCAGCAGCTTATCCGGGAACGAGCAGTACTTC. Protein: CASSLSGNEQYF.

The chain is built from TRBV2 and TRBJ2-2, with 9 bases that match TRBD1. The length of the CDR3 is 14 residues. From germline, CDR1 is SNHLY and CDR2 FYNNEI. Losses at the gene ends were 8 bases for V and 8 bases for J; bases not matched to a gene: 9. The CDR3 bases are TGTGCCAGCGGCGGACAGGGGTTGTCGGGGGAGCTGTTTTTT. Translating it yields CASGGQGLSGELFF.

This chain connects TRBV3-1 (or the pseudogene TRBV3-2) to TRBJ2-3, with 10 bases lining up with TRBD2. CDR1 is LGHDT and CDR2 is YNNKEL in the germline V gene (reference sequence). Trimming at V came to 0 bases and at J to 4 bases, leaving 7 bases not matched to a gene. The CDR3 has 17 amino acids. In nucleotides, the CDR3 is TGTGCCAGCAGCCAAGATAGGGGGCTAGCGGGAGCAGATACGCAGTATTTT. Translation gives CASSQDRGLAGADTQYF.

V and J are TRBV7-2 and TRBJ1-4; 7 positions agree with TRBD1. The CDR3 totals 13 residues. The germline V gene encodes CDR1 SGHTA and CDR2 FQGNSA. With V trimmed by 6 bases and J by 7 bases, 5 bases remained unmatched. The CDR3 reads CASSSGGGEKLFF. The CDR3, as DNA: TGTGCCAGCAGTTCAGGGGGAGGTGAAAAACTGTTTTTT.

The chain couples TRBV7-8 to TRBJ2-4; D is perhaps TRBD1 (6 bases). Trimming took off 5 bases at V and 2 bases at J, with 22 bases between the two ends. CDR1 and CDR2 from the germline V gene are SGHVS and FQNEAQ. The CDR3 has 18 residues. CDR3 region: CASSPLTGQFLTKNIQYF. The CDR3 nucleotides read TGTGCCAGCAGCCCTCTAACTGGACAGTTTTTAACCAAAAACATTCAGTACTTC. The complete variable domain, with remaining parts taken from reference TRBV7-8 and TRBJ2-4, reads GAGVSQSPRYKVAKRGQDVALRCDPISGHVSLFWYQQALGQGPEFLTYFQNEAQLDKSGLPSDRFFAERPEGSVSTLKIQRTQQEDSAVYLCASSPLTGQFLTKNIQYFGAGTRLSVL.

The CDR3 nucleotides read TGTGCCAGCAGTTACATGACTAGAAGGACAGATACGCAGTATTTT. Amino acid sequence: CASSYMTRRTDTQYF. The rearrangement links TRBV6-2 or TRBV6-3 to TRBJ2-3; D possibly corresponds to TRBD2 (6 bases). The CDR3 is 15 amino acids. Germline values: CDR1 MNHEY, CDR2 SVGEGT. Trimming removed 2 bases at V and 3 bases at J, with 12 bases between.

This clone was counted a few times. V is TRBV2 and J is TRBJ2-6, with D perhaps TRBD1 (5 bases). Germline assignment: CDR1 SNHLY and CDR2 FYNNEI. This CDR3 spans 15 amino acids. Trimming took 8 bases from V and 1 from J, leaving 12 bases between them. The CDR3 sequence is CASSPAGSGANVLTF. The CDR3 DNA follows: TGTGCCAGCTCCCCAGCAGGGTCTGGGGCCAACGTCCTGACTTTC.

A single count supports this clone. The chain uses TRBV2 and TRBJ1-1; 9 bases are a match to TRBD1. Trimming removed 7 bases from V and 8 bases from J; junction bases left unmatched: 5. Germline V gene data show CDR1 as SNHLY and CDR2 as FYNNEI. The CDR3 loop spans 12 amino acids. The CDR3 spells CASKGQGNEAFF. The CDR3 bases are TGTGCCAGCAAGGGACAGGGCAACGAAGCTTTCTTT. Full variable domain (remainder filled in from reference TRBV2 and TRBJ1-1): EPEVTQTPSHQVTQMGQEVILRCVPISNHLYFYWYRQILGQKVEFLVSFYNNEISEKSEIFDDQFSVERPDGSNFTLKIRSTKLEDSAMYFCASKGQGNEAFFGQGTRLTVV.

J is TRBJ2-7 and V is TRBV27, with 9 bases matching TRBD2. Losses at the gene ends were 3 bases for V and 2 bases for J; bases not matched to a gene: 5. The germline V gene has CDR1 MNHEY and CDR2 SMNVEV (reference sequence). The CDR3 contains 15 residues. As DNA, the CDR3 is TGTGCCAGCAGTTTGCGCGGGGGGGGAGCCTACGAGCAGTACTTC. Translating gives CASSLRGGGAYEQYF.

The genes are TRBV5-1 and TRBJ1-5; D gene ambiguous. The CDR3 extends over 15 amino acids. Between the trimmed V and J ends, which lost 0 bases and 3 bases, there was a span of 10 bases. Germline values: CDR1 SGHRS, CDR2 YFSETQ. In nucleotides, the CDR3 is TGCGCCAGCAGCTTGGCGGGATCAAACAATCAGCCCCAGCATTTT. Amino acids: CASSLAGSNNQPQHF.

In this sample, this clone turned up once. V gene TRBV19 combines with J gene TRBJ2-6; unclear D gene. The V and J ends lost 11 bases and 0 bases respectively, with 11 bases between them. This CDR3 is built from 14 residues. Germline CDR1 reads LNHDA; CDR2 reads SQIVND (reference sequence). In nucleotides, the CDR3 is TGTGCCTCAAAAGCGCGCTCTGGGGCCAACGTCCTGACTTTC. Amino acid sequence: CASKARSGANVLTF.

The chain combines TRBV6-6 with TRBJ1-3; D gene ambiguous. The germline V and J ends were trimmed by 6 bases and 0 bases, with 9 bases remaining between them. The germline V gene has CDR1 MNHNY and CDR2 SVGAGI (reference sequence). This CDR3 is built from 14 residues. The CDR3 here is CASRSGRSGNTIYF. The CDR3 nucleotides read TGTGCCAGCAGGTCGGGTCGCTCTGGAAACACCATATATTTT.